The 8 T cell receptor beta chains given below trace back to one sample, sequenced in a study of blood T cell repertoires in COVID-19. Here immunoSEQ multiplex PCR was the method, and the copy in TCRdb shows in-frame clones only, minus some. The sample yields roughly 180,000 clones, more than 65% seen once. Sequencing input: PBMCs or T cells enriched from blood (not recorded which). The receptors derive from a woman between 35 and 50 years old with acute COVID-19.

The gene calls are TRBV28 and TRBJ1-2; 8 bases are shared with TRBD1. The CDR3 has 14 residues. The junction had 4 bases not matched to a gene; V was cut back by 5 bases and J by 2 bases. CDR1 is MDHEN, CDR2 SYDVKM, per germline. DNA for the CDR3: TGTGCCAGCAGTACCGCAGGGGGCAACTATGGCTACACCTTC. Translated, it gives CASSTAGGNYGYTF.

Only one count was recorded for this clone. Other nucleotide sequences from this sample produce the same CDR3. The V call is TRBV18, the J call TRBJ2-7; 14 positions match TRBD2. The CDR3 extends over 15 amino acids. Looked up from germline, CDR1 is KGHSH and CDR2 is LQKENI. The junction had 2 bases not matched to a gene; V was cut back by 3 bases and J by 4 bases. For the CDR3, the DNA is TGTGCCAGCTCACCGGGACTAGCGGGAGCTTACGAGCAGTACTTC. It is translated as CASSPGLAGAYEQYF.

The chain links TRBV19 to TRBJ2-1, with 10 bases aligning to TRBD1. V shed 7 bases and J 5 bases; nucleotides not matched to a gene: 14. Looked up from germline, CDR1 is LNHDA and CDR2 is SQIVND (reference sequence). This CDR3 has 17 residues. CDR3 residues: CASTPRGGTGVNNEQFF. CDR3 DNA: TGTGCCAGTACCCCCCGAGGGGGGACAGGGGTCAACAATGAGCAGTTCTTC.

V is TRBV6-5 and J is TRBJ1-1; D is uncertain. The length of the CDR3 is 16 residues. Trimming took off 2 bases at V and 1 base at J, with 14 bases between the two ends. CDR1 and CDR2 from the germline V gene are MNHEY and SVGAGI. This CDR3 reads CASSYPPPRGNTEAFF. CDR3 coding DNA: TGTGCCAGCAGTTACCCCCCACCTCGGGGGAACACTGAAGCTTTCTTT.

The chain recombines TRBV5-1 with TRBJ2-1; D is unresolved. The CDR3 has 11 amino acids. CDR1 SGHRS and CDR2 YFSETQ come from the germline V gene. The V and J ends lost 4 bases and 8 bases respectively, with 7 bases between them. This chain's CDR3 is CASSKSYEQFF. For the CDR3, the DNA is TGCGCCAGCAGCAAATCCTATGAGCAGTTCTTC.

J is TRBJ2-2 and V is TRBV15; D possibly corresponds to TRBD2 (6 bases). Germline V gives CDR1 LNHNV, CDR2 YYDKDF (reference sequence). The CDR3 consists of 14 residues. Trimming took off 3 bases at V and 5 bases at J, with 10 bases between the two ends. The CDR3 DNA is TGTGCCACCAGCAGTGGGGGGAAGACCGGGGAGCTGTTTTTT. It yields the protein CATSSGGKTGELFF.

Many counts were recorded for this clone. This chain uses TRBV5-1 with TRBJ2-2, with 9 bases matching TRBD2. This CDR3 is 15 amino acids long. V gave up 7 bases and J gave up 2 bases; unmatched junction bases: 6. CDR1 SGHRS and CDR2 YFSETQ come from the germline V gene. CDR3 bases: TGCGCCAGCTCCTTAGCGGGAGATAACACCGGGGAGCTGTTTTTT. Residues: CASSLAGDNTGELFF. Variable domain in full (rest from reference TRBV5-1 and TRBJ2-2): KAGVTQTPRYLIKTRGQQVTLSCSPISGHRSVSWYQQTPGQGLQFLFEYFSETQRNKGNFPGRFSGRQFSNSRSEMNVSTLELGDSALYLCASSLAGDNTGELFFGEGSRLTVL.

This clone was observed at least ten times. The chain couples TRBV5-1 to TRBJ2-7, with D possibly TRBD2 on 6 matching bases. V lost 1 base, J lost 9 bases, and 17 bases lay in between. Germline CDR1 reads SGHRS; CDR2 reads YFSETQ. The CDR3 spans 14 residues. As DNA, the CDR3 is TGCGCCAGCAGCTTGAGTGGGACTGAAAATGGGCAGTACTTC. Amino acid sequence: CASSLSGTENGQYF. The full variable domain, rest sourced from reference TRBV5-1 and TRBJ2-7, is KAGVTQTPRYLIKTRGQQVTLSCSPISGHRSVSWYQQTPGQGLQFLFEYFSETQRNKGNFPGRFSGRQFSNSRSEMNVSTLELGDSALYLCASSLSGTENGQYFGPGTRLTVT.